These 17 T cell receptor beta chains were sequenced from one sample in a study of neurological immune-mediated disorders. One entry per CDR3 protein, called by TCRdb with MiXCR from the 5' RACE reads. The table records about 66,000 distinct CDR3 sequences, 8.5% to 10% of them present only once. Time point in this sample: longitudinal time-point 2. Source material: PBMCs. Every receptor here comes from a man under 40 in good health.

This clonotype was counted at least ten times. The genes are TRBV12-3 or TRBV12-4 and TRBJ2-5, with D possibly TRBD2 on 5 matching bases. This CDR3 spans 14 amino acids. Trimming removed 9 bases at V and 2 bases at J, with 16 bases between. The CDR3, as DNA: TGTGCCAGTGCCTGGGGTGGAGGTCAAGAGACCCAGTACTTC. Translating gives CASAWGGGQETQYF.

The sample holds many counts of this clonotype. The chain combines TRBV28 with TRBJ2-6; D is perhaps TRBD2 (7 bases). V was shortened by 10 bases and J by 4 bases, with 14 bases between the two germline ends. CDR3 length: 14 residues. Germline values: CDR1 MDHEN, CDR2 SYDVKM. CDR3 loop: CATLGGPGANVLTF. The CDR3 DNA sequence: TGTGCCACCTTGGGGGGGCCCGGGGCCAACGTCCTGACTTTC.

V is TRBV7-2 and J is TRBJ1-3; D is perhaps TRBD1 (6 bases). The CDR3 is made up of 18 amino acids. CDR1 and CDR2 from the germline V gene are SGHTA and FQGNSA. V lost 0 bases to trimming and J lost 4 bases, with 19 bases between them. The CDR3 region is CASSLAGHPGVMGNTIYF. DNA for the CDR3: TGTGCCAGCAGCTTAGCGGGCCATCCAGGGGTCATGGGAAACACCATATATTTT.

V and J are TRBV5-1 and TRBJ2-1; 11 bases are shared with TRBD2. CDR1 is SGHRS, CDR2 YFSETQ, per germline. The CDR3 is made up of 20 amino acids. J was trimmed by 7 bases and V by 3 bases; bases with no gene match: 21. The CDR3 here is CASSSAGLTSGNMVGNEQFF. CDR3 sequence (DNA): TGCGCCAGCAGCTCGGCGGGGCTGACTAGCGGGAATATGGTGGGTAATGAGCAGTTCTTC.

This clonotype was recorded at least ten times. V is TRBV5-1 and J is TRBJ2-1; TRBD2 matches 8 bases. The CDR3 covers 19 residues. CDR1 is SGHRS, CDR2 YFSETQ, per germline. V lost 0 bases, J lost 6 bases, and 17 bases stayed unmatched. CDR3 in amino acids: CASSLEEIGWGLGPNEQFF. The CDR3 bases are TGCGCCAGCAGCTTGGAAGAAATCGGTTGGGGACTAGGCCCCAATGAGCAGTTCTTC.

This clonotype was recorded many times. The rearrangement uses TRBV5-1 and TRBJ2-7; 9 bases match TRBD2. Germline V gene sequence: CDR1 SGHRS, CDR2 YFSETQ. The CDR3 length is 16 residues. Losses at the gene ends were 1 base for V and 0 bases for J; bases not matched to a gene: 5. The DNA for the CDR3 is TGCGCCAGCAGCTTGACTAGCGGGTTCAGCTCCTACGAGCAGTACTTC. Residues: CASSLTSGFSSYEQYF. Using reference TRBV5-1 and TRBJ2-7 for the parts outside the CDR3, the full variable domain is KAGVTQTPRYLIKTRGQQVTLSCSPISGHRSVSWYQQTPGQGLQFLFEYFSETQRNKGNFPGRFSGRQFSNSRSEMNVSTLELGDSALYLCASSLTSGFSSYEQYFGPGTRLTVT.

This clonotype was seen repeatedly, ten times or more. This rearrangement joins TRBV27 to TRBJ2-7; D ambiguous. Germline V gene lookup returns CDR1 MNHEY and CDR2 SMNVEV (reference sequence). V was trimmed by 5 bases and J by 3 bases, leaving 14 bases between them. The CDR3 has 14 residues. The CDR3 protein is CASSQKSRNYEQYF. The CDR3 region has the DNA TGTGCCAGCAGTCAAAAGTCACGGAACTACGAGCAGTACTTC.

There are many counts of this clonotype. The rearrangement uses TRBV27 and TRBJ1-6, with TRBD1 matching 7 bases. The trim removed 5 bases at V and 13 bases at J, leaving 14 bases unmatched. The CDR3 is made up of 15 amino acids. In germline, CDR1 is MNHEY, CDR2 SMNVEV (reference sequence). CDR3 nucleotides: TGTGCCAGCAGTCCAGGGACAGACTTTGCTATGCCCCTCCACTTT. This gives the protein CASSPGTDFAMPLHF.

This clonotype was observed a handful of times. This chain uses TRBV4-1 with TRBJ1-2, with D perhaps TRBD1 (5 bases). V was pared by 0 bases and J by 6 bases, with 8 bases between. The germline gives CDR1 MGHRA, CDR2 YSYEKL. This CDR3 contains 13 residues. CDR3 protein: CASSQDSRDGYTF. The DNA for the CDR3 is TGCGCCAGCAGCCAAGATAGCAGGGATGGCTACACCTTC.

In this sample, this clonotype turned up many times. The chain employs TRBV5-1 and TRBJ2-3; weak D call: TRBD2 (5 bases). The CDR3 loop spans 14 amino acids. V was pared by 7 bases and J by 0 bases, with 12 bases between. Germline values: CDR1 SGHRS, CDR2 YFSETQ. Written as DNA, the CDR3 is TGCGCCAGCGGGAGCACCTCTAGCACAGATACGCAGTATTTT. It encodes CASGSTSSTDTQYF.

Ten or more counts support this clonotype. The V gene is TRBV2, the J gene TRBJ2-1, with 8 bases fitting TRBD1. Germline CDR1 and CDR2: SNHLY and FYNNEI. The CDR3 loop spans 15 amino acids. The V segment lost 6 bases and the J segment 1 base; nucleotides outside the gene matches: 5. The CDR3: CASSRQGRSYNEQFF. CDR3 DNA: TGTGCCAGCAGCAGACAGGGGAGGTCCTACAATGAGCAGTTCTTC.

At least ten counts were recorded for this clonotype. The chain recombines TRBV5-1 with TRBJ2-7, with TRBD2 matching 10 bases. Germline-derived CDR1 and CDR2 are SGHRS and YFSETQ. This CDR3 is built from 14 residues. V lost 3 bases and J lost 5; bases outside the gene matches: 5. The CDR3 region has the DNA TGCGCCAGCAGCTCCCTAGCGGGAGACGACGAGCAGTACTTC. This gives the protein CASSSLAGDDEQYF.

This clonotype appeared many times. V gene TRBV7-2 combines with J gene TRBJ1-2, with D perhaps matching TRBD1 (5 bases). The CDR3 length is 15 residues. V lost 1 base, J lost 7 bases, and 16 bases lay in between. CDR1 is SGHTA, CDR2 FQGNSA, per germline. CDR3 region: CASSLVPDGQSGYTF. The CDR3 DNA reads TGTGCCAGCAGCTTAGTCCCAGATGGACAAAGTGGCTACACCTTC.

This clonotype was observed many times. This chain links TRBV18 with TRBJ2-7; TRBD2 matches at 9 bases. V gave up 5 bases and J gave up 4 bases; unmatched junction bases: 15. CDR1 KGHSH and CDR2 LQKENI come from the germline V gene. The length of the CDR3 is 17 residues. CDR3 amino acids: CASSSRGSGSQAYEQYF. Written as DNA, the CDR3 is TGTGCCAGCTCATCTCGGGGTAGCGGGAGCCAGGCGTACGAGCAGTACTTC.

In its sample, this clonotype was seen many times. The chain links TRBV4-1 to TRBJ2-2; tentatively, D is TRBD2 (5 bases). CDR1 and CDR2 (germline): MGHRA, YSYEKL. The V end lost 0 bases, the J end lost 9 bases, and 14 bases lay between the germline ends. The CDR3 runs to 15 residues. The CDR3 bases are TGCGCCAGCAGCCAAGATATGGACTTCGCCTGGGAGCTGTTTTTT. Its protein is CASSQDMDFAWELFF.

Only a few counts were recorded for this clonotype. This rearrangement joins TRBV20-1 to TRBJ2-1; no clear D. Germline V gene lookup returns CDR1 DFQATT and CDR2 SNEGSKA (reference sequence). V lost 5 bases and J 6 bases, leaving 11 bases between the germline ends. The CDR3 extends over 12 amino acids. CDR3 protein: CSARHPGNEQFF. In nucleotides, the CDR3 is TGCAGTGCTCGACATCCGGGCAATGAGCAGTTCTTC.

In this sample, this clonotype turned up many times. The chain is built from TRBV29-1 and TRBJ2-1, with 9 positions matching TRBD1. From germline, CDR1 is SQVTM and CDR2 ANQGSEA. J was trimmed by 0 bases and V by 7 bases; bases with no gene match: 7. The CDR3 totals 15 residues. The CDR3 nucleotides are TGCAGCGCCGAAGGGGGACAGGGCTCCTACAATGAGCAGTTCTTC. Its protein is CSAEGGQGSYNEQFF.